This TCR beta chain was identified in a study of cytomegalovirus exposure and HLA in healthy donors. Study conclusions and caveats: Reports credit the classifier with highly specific, highly sensitive diagnosis of cytomegalovirus status. The study carried out a later analysis of TCR beta sequences. It associated some 17,000 of them with specific HLA alleles at a false discovery rate of 0.05.

The PCR contained 60 Vbeta and 13 Jbeta primers. Assay used: immunoSEQ multiplex PCR; TCRdb lists only in-frame clones, some missing. Among over 130,000 clones, over 75% were seen once, and the ten largest hold approximately 1.1%. As for this clone: Its antigen is currently unknown.

Sequences were obtained from PBMCs. The source is a female donor in good health and CMV-seronegative.

DNA of the CDR3: TGTGCCAGCAGTGAGCTAGCGGGAGCCGGGGCCCAGTACTTC. Its translation: CASSELAGAGAQYF. The chain has TRBV6-6 and TRBJ2-5, with 10 bases fitting TRBD2. Germline loops: CDR1 MNHNY, CDR2 SVGAGI (reference sequence). The CDR3 extends over 14 amino acids. After removal of 5 bases from V and 9 bases from J, the junction contained 9 bases not matched to a gene.